The 11 T cell receptor beta chains below were found in one sample sequenced in a study of blood T cell repertoires in COVID-19. Profiled with immunoSEQ multiplex PCR; TCRdb holds only in-frame clones, not every one. The sample contains 250,000 or so clones, 85% to 90% of which appear only once. The sample consisted of PBMCs or T cells enriched from blood (not recorded which). The receptor source for this set is a woman younger than 45 with acute COVID-19.

The sample holds a few counts of this clone. The chain links TRBV5-1 to TRBJ2-2; a possible D gene is TRBD1 (6 bases). This CDR3 is built from 17 residues. Germline V gene data show CDR1 as SGHRS and CDR2 as YFSETQ. Between the trimmed V and J ends, which lost 0 bases and 2 bases, there was a span of 14 bases. CDR3 sequence (DNA): TGCGCCAGCAGCTTGGCCTCGCGGACAGAAAACACCGGGGAGCTGTTTTTT. This sequence encodes CASSLASRTENTGELFF.

V is TRBV28 and J is TRBJ2-1; the match to TRBD1 covers 10 bases. The CDR3 totals 15 residues. V was pared by 7 bases and J by 8 bases, with 11 bases of the junction left unmatched. CDR1 is MDHEN and CDR2 is SYDVKM in the germline V gene. This CDR3 is CASNGGTGAVDEQFF. As DNA, the CDR3 is TGTGCCAGCAACGGAGGGACAGGGGCTGTCGATGAGCAGTTCTTC.

The gene calls are TRBV28 and TRBJ2-2; D perhaps matches TRBD1 (5 bases). The CDR3 loop spans 16 amino acids. Per germline, CDR1 MDHEN and CDR2 SYDVKM. The V end was cut by 5 bases, the J end by 7 bases, with 20 bases between. CDR3 nucleotides: TGTGCCAGCAGTCCCCCCGGCAGGGAAATTGGCGGGGAGCTGTTTTTT. It codes for CASSPPGREIGGELFF. Variable domain in full (rest from reference TRBV28 and TRBJ2-2): DVKVTQSSRYLVKRTGEKVFLECVQDMDHENMFWYRQDPGLGLRLIYFSYDVKMKEKGDIPEGYSVSREKKERFSLILESASTNQTSMYLCASSPPGREIGGELFFGEGSRLTVL.

This chain joins TRBV28 and TRBJ1-5; D gene uncertain. V lost 5 bases to trimming and J lost 8 bases, with 7 bases between them. Germline CDR1 MDHEN, CDR2 SYDVKM. The CDR3 is made up of 11 amino acids. The CDR3 here is CASSVNEPQHF. CDR3 sequence (DNA): TGTGCCAGCAGTGTAAATGAGCCCCAGCATTTT.

The rearrangement joins TRBV3-1 (or the pseudogene TRBV3-2) to TRBJ2-2, with 9 bases aligning to TRBD2. Germline CDR1 is LGHDT and CDR2 is YNNKEL (reference sequence). The CDR3 is 15 amino acids. J gave up 16 bases and V 0 bases, and 12 bases lay outside the gene matches. CDR3 region: CASSQEGTSHSGWFF. In nucleotides, the CDR3 is TGTGCCAGCAGCCAAGAAGGGACTAGCCACTCAGGGTGGTTTTTT.

The rearrangement joins TRBV9 to TRBJ2-5; 14 nucleotides agree with TRBD2. Germline lookup yields CDR1 SGDLS and CDR2 YYNGEE. There are 18 residues in the CDR3. After removal of 3 bases from V and 4 bases from J, the junction contained 11 bases not matched to a gene. As DNA, the CDR3 is TGTGCCAGCAGCGGCGGACTAGCGGGAGGAGGGTTAGGAGAGACCCAGTACTTC. Its protein is CASSGGLAGGGLGETQYF.

The chain joins TRBV30 to TRBJ2-7; 8 nucleotides align to TRBD1. Germline V lookup: CDR1 GTSNPN, CDR2 SVGIG (reference sequence). Trimming removed 2 bases from V and 3 bases from J; junction bases left unmatched: 9. This CDR3 region has 15 residues. CDR3 region: CAWSTPDRARYEQYF. CDR3 nucleotides: TGTGCCTGGAGTACGCCGGACAGGGCTCGCTACGAGCAGTACTTC.

The rearrangement joins TRBV7-8 to TRBJ2-1; 8 nucleotides match TRBD2. Trimming removed 4 bases from V and 2 bases from J; junction bases left unmatched: 7. From germline, CDR1 is SGHVS and CDR2 FQNEAQ. The CDR3 length is 16 residues. CDR3 amino acids: CASSWLGLGTYNEQFF. In nucleotides, the CDR3 is TGTGCCAGCAGCTGGTTGGGACTAGGGACCTACAATGAGCAGTTCTTC. The full variable domain, completed using reference TRBV7-8 and TRBJ2-1, is GAGVSQSPRYKVAKRGQDVALRCDPISGHVSLFWYQQALGQGPEFLTYFQNEAQLDKSGLPSDRFFAERPEGSVSTLKIQRTQQEDSAVYLCASSWLGLGTYNEQFFGPGTRLTVL.

This clone was recorded once. The rearrangement uses TRBV27 and TRBJ2-3, with 12 bases identical to TRBD2. Looked up from germline, CDR1 is MNHEY and CDR2 is SMNVEV (reference sequence). CDR3 length: 17 amino acids. V lost 0 bases, J lost 3 bases, and 4 bases stayed unmatched. CDR3 in amino acids: CASSLSPGTSGTDTQYF. CDR3 coding DNA: TGTGCCAGCAGTTTATCCCCCGGGACTAGCGGGACAGATACGCAGTATTTT.

This clone was picked up many times. The chain joins TRBV28 to TRBJ1-2; D is unclear. Looked up from germline, CDR1 is MDHEN and CDR2 is SYDVKM. The germline V and J ends were trimmed by 7 bases and 3 bases, with 9 bases remaining between them. CDR3 length: 12 amino acids. CDR3: CASTVGDYGYTF. DNA for the CDR3: TGTGCCAGCACTGTCGGAGACTATGGCTACACCTTC.

CDR3 nucleotides: TGTGCCAGCAGCTTAGGGCAGGGAAGTTTCACAGCTTTCTTT. This translates into CASSLGQGSFTAFF. This chain uses TRBV11-2 with TRBJ1-1; D is perhaps TRBD1 (5 bases). The V gene's germline CDR1 is SGHAT and CDR2 FQNNGV. CDR3 length equals 14 residues. V was shortened by 1 base and J by 10 bases, with 16 bases between the two germline ends. Looking up the rest from reference TRBV11-2 and TRBJ1-1 gives the full variable domain: EAGVAQSPRYKIIEKRQSVAFWCNPISGHATLYWYQQILGQGPKLLIQFQNNGVVDDSQLPKDRFSAERLKGVDSTLKIQPAKLEDSAVYLCASSLGQGSFTAFFGQGTRLTVV.